This T cell receptor (beta chain) came from a study of cytomegalovirus exposure and HLA in healthy donors (dated by TCRdb to about 2017). Regarding the complete study: According to a later analysis, the approximately 120 validation repertoires were produced on the same platform as the approximately 610 repertoires of the first cohort. The study aimed to test whether cataloging public T cell receptors could reveal signatures of past pathogen exposure. High-throughput TCR immunosequencing, statistical association of individual TCRs with disease status, and machine learning were combined to predict cytomegalovirus infection status. Along with the approximately 650-subject first cohort, a separate validation cohort of around 110 different subjects was used.

Concerning this clone: The antigen it binds to is not known. Base qualities are not provided; no much larger clone lies one nucleotide away.

The library relied on the immunoSEQ multiplex PCR assay. On the study's bioinformatics: To diagnose cytomegalovirus status from the catalog of TCR beta chain sequences, a statistical classification framework was built. Drawn from immuneACCESS, this table holds only the in-frame rearrangements with V and J called that TCRdb kept. Clones are partly lost; checked studies trace under half to an unresolved V gene and leave the rest unexplained. V, J and clone size were drawn from that table, and D and trimming were deduced from the DNA. This sample is represented by 65,000 to 100,000 clones; over 85% of them were singletons. Of the sample, 3% to 4.5% is held by the ten largest clones. For CDR1 and CDR2, the germline V gene lists MDHEN and SYDVKM. There are 12 amino acids in the CDR3, from cysteine to phenylalanine inclusive. The only DNA kept is the CDR3, 36 bases in frame from the first base. V gives up 8 bases and J gives up 1 base, and the segment between their germline ends measures 9 bases.

Results the study describes overall, beyond this receptor: The classifier was reported to diagnose cytomegalovirus status with high specificity and sensitivity in both the original and validation cohorts. Across donors, most TCR sequences were observed very rarely, whereas some public TCRs were present in many individuals. It was suggested by the authors that the approach could potentially be generalized to other disease states and immunological phenotypes. A few of the identified cytomegalovirus-associated TCR beta chains were confirmed in vitro to be specific for cytomegalovirus antigens. A later analysis had no HLA typing for the validation cohort, so co-occurrence there was scored across all 120 or so repertoires. The study gave a list of about 170 TCR beta chains associated with cytomegalovirus. In a later analysis, TCRs clustered in the first cohort were found to also tend to co-occur in the approximately 120 validation repertoires, with approximately 94% of cluster scores above 0.

Separate from the approximately 700-subject first cohort, the validation cohort of roughly 110 subjects was the group to which the donors belonged. Material for sequencing was PBMCs. Recombination joined TRBV28 with TRBJ2-7, with the identity of the D gene unclear. This clonotype was obtained from a woman under 40 in good health and CMV-seronegative. The CDR3 in this case is CASGGASYEQYF. The sequenced DNA: TGTGCCAGCGGCGGCGCTTCCTACGAGCAGTACTTC.